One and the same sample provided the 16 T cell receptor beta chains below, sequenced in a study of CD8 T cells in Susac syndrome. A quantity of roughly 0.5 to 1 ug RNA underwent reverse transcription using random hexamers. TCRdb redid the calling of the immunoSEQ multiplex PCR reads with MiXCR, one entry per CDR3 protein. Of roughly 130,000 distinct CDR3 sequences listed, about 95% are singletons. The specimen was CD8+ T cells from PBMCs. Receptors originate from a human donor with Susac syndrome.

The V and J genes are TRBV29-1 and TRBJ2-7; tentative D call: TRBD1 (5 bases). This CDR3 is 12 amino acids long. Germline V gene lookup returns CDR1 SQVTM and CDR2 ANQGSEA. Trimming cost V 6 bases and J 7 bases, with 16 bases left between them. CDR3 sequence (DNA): TGCAGCGTCGACAGCCGATCCGATGAGCAGTACTTC. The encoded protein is CSVDSRSDEQYF.

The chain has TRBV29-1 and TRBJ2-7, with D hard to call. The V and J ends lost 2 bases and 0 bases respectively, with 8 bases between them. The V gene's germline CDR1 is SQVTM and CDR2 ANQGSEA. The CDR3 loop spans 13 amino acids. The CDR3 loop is CSVENSISYEQYF. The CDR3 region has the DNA TGCAGCGTTGAAAACTCCATCTCCTACGAGCAGTACTTC.

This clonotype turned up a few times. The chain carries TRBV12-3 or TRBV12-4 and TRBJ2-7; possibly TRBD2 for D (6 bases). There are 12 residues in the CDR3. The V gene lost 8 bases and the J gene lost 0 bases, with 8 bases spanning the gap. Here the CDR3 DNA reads TGTGCCAGCCGGGACTCCTCCTACGAGCAGTACTTC. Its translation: CASRDSSYEQYF.

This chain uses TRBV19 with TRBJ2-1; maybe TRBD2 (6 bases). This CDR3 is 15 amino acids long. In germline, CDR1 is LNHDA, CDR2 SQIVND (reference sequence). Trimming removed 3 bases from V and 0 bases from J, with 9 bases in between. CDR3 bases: TGTGCCAGTAGTATGGTGCGGGGCTCCTACAATGAGCAGTTCTTC. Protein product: CASSMVRGSYNEQFF.

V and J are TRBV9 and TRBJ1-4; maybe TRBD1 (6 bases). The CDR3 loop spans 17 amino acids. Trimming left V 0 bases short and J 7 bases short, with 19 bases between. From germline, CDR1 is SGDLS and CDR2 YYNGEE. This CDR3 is CASSVEQGGRPSEKLFF. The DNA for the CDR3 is TGTGCCAGCAGCGTAGAACAGGGAGGGAGGCCGAGTGAAAAACTGTTTTTT.

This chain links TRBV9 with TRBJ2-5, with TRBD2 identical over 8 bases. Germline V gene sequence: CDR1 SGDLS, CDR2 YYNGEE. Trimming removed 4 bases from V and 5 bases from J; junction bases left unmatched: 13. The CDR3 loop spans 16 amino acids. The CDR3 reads CASSSPRAGGGETQYF. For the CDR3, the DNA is TGTGCCAGCAGCAGCCCCCGGGCGGGGGGTGGCGAGACCCAGTACTTC. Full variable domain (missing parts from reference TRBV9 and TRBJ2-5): DSGVTQTPKHLITATGQRVTLRCSPRSGDLSVYWYQQSLDQGLQFLIQYYNGEERAKGNILERFSAQQFPDLHSELNLSSLELGDSALYFCASSSPRAGGGETQYFGPGTRLLVL.

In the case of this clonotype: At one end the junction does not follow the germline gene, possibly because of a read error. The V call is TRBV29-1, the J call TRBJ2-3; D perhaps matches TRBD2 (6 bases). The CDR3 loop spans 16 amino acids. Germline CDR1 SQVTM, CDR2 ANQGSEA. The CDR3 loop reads CSFDPPGQRGTDTQYF. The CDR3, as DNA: TGCAGCTTTGACCCACCCGGCCAGCGGGGCACAGATACGCAGTATTTT.

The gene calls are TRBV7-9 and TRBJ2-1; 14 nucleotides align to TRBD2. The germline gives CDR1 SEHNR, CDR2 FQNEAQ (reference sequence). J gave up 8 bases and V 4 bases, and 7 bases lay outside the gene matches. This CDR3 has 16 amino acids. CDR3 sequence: CASSSGLAGGRDEQFF. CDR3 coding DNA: TGTGCCAGCAGCTCTGGACTAGCGGGGGGTAGAGATGAGCAGTTCTTC.

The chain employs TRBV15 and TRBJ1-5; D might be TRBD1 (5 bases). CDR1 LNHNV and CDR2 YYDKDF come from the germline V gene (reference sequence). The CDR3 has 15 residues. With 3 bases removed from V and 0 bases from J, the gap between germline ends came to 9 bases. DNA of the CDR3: TGTGCCACCAGCAGGGGGGGAATTAGCAATCAGCCCCAGCATTTT. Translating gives CATSRGGISNQPQHF.

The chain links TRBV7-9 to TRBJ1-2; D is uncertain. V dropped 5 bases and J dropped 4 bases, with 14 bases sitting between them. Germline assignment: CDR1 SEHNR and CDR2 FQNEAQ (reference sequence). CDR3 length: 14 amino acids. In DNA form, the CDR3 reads TGTGCCAGCAGCCCCGGGAGGGTTGGCTATGGCTACACCTTC. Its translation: CASSPGRVGYGYTF. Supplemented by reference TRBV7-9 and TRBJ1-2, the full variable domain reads DTGVSQNPRHKITKRGQNVTFRCDPISEHNRLYWYRQTLGQGPEFLTYFQNEAQLEKSRLLSDRFSAERPKGSFSTLEIQRTEQGDSAMYLCASSPGRVGYGYTFGSGTRLTVV.

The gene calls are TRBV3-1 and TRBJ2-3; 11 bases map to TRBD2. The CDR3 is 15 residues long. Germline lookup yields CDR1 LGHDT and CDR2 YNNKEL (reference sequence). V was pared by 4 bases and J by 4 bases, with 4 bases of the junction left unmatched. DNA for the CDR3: TGTGCCAGCAGCCTTAGCGGGGGGGCCTCAGATACGCAGTATTTT. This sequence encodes CASSLSGGASDTQYF.

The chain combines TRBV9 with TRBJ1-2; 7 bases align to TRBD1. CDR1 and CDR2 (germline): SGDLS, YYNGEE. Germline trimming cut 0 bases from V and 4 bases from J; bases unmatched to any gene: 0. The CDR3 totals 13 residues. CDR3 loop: CASSVGDSYGYTF. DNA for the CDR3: TGTGCCAGCAGCGTAGGGGACAGCTATGGCTACACCTTC.

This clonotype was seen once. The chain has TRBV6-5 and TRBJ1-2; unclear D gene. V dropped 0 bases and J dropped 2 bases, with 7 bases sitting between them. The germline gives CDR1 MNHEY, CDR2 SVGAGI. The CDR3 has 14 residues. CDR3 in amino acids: CASSYSEANYGYTF. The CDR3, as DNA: TGTGCCAGCAGTTACTCGGAGGCGAACTATGGCTACACCTTC.

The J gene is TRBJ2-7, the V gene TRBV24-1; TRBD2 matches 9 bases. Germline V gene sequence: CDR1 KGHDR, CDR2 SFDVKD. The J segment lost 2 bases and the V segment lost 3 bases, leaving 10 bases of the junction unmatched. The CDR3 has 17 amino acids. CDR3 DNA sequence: TGTGCCACCAGTGATCGCCCCCCTAGCGGGGTAACCTACGAGCAGTACTTC. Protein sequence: CATSDRPPSGVTYEQYF.

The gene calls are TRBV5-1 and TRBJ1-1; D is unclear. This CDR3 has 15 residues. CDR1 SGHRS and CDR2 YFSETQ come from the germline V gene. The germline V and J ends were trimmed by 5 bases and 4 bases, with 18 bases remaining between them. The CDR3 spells CASSSRAGVSTEAFF. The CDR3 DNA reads TGCGCCAGCAGTTCCCGCGCCGGGGTAAGCACTGAAGCTTTCTTT.

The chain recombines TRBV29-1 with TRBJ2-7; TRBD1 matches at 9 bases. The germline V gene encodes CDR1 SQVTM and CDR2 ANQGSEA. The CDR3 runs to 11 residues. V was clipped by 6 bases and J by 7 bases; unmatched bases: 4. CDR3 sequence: CSVGTGYEQYF. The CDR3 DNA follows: TGCAGCGTGGGGACAGGGTATGAGCAGTACTTC.